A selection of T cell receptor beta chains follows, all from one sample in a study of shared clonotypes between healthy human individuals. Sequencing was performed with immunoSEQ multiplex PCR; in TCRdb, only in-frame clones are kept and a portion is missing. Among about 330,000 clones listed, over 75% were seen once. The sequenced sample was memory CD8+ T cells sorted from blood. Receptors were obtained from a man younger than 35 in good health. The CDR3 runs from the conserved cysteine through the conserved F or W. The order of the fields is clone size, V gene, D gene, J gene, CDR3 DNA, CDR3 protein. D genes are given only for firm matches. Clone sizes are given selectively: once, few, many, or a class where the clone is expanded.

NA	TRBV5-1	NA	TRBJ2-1	TGCGCCAGCAGCCAAAGCGGGCTTAACAATGAGCAGTTCTTC	CASSQSGLNNEQFF
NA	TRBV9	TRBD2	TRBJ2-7	TGTGCCAGCAGCGAGGGACTAGCGGCCTACGAGCAGTACTTC	CASSEGLAAYEQYF
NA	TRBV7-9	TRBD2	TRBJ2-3	TGTGCCAGCATGCTAGCGGGGGGTCATACAGATACGCAGTATTTT	CASMLAGGHTDTQYF
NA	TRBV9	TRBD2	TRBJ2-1	TGTGCCAGCAGCGCCCTCACTAGCGGGTTTGAGCAGTTCTTC	CASSALTSGFEQFF
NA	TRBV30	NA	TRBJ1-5	TGTGCCTGGAGTGTAACCGGGAATCAGCCCCAGCATTTT	CAWSVTGNQPQHF
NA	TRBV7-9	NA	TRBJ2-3	TGTGCCAGCAGCTTAGTGGAGGGTACAGATACGCAGTATTTT	CASSLVEGTDTQYF
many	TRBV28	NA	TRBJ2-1	TGTGCCAGCAGTTCCCCAGGGGTCACTGGGGACAATGAGCAGTTCTTC	CASSSPGVTGDNEQFF
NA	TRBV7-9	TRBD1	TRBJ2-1	TGTGCCAGCAGCCCCCGGGACAGGGTCAACAATGAGCAGTTCTTC	CASSPRDRVNNEQFF
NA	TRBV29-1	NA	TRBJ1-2	TGCAGCGTTGAAACCTGGACAACGCTCTACACCTTC	CSVETWTTLYTF
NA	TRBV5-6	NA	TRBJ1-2	TGTGCCAGCAGCTTGGAACAGGGAAGGCATGGCTACACCTTC	CASSLEQGRHGYTF
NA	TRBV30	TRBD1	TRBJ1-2	TGTGCCTGGTGGGACAGGGGCGGCTACACCTTC	CAWWDRGGYTF
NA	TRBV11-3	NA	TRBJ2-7	TGTGCCAGCAGTGACGGATTCAGCTACGAGCAGTACTTC	CASSDGFSYEQYF
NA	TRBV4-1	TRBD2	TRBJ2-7	TGCGCCAGCAGCCAGGGACTAGTGGGGTACGAGCAGTACTTC	CASSQGLVGYEQYF
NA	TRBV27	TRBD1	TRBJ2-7	TGTGCCAGCAAGCAGACAGGGATCTACGAGCAGTACTTC	CASKQTGIYEQYF
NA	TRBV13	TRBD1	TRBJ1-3	TGTGCCAGCAGCTTAGAGACAGGGGGAGGAAACACCATATATTTT	CASSLETGGGNTIYF
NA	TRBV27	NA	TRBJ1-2	TGTGCCAGCAGTTTATCGACCGGGAACTATGGCTACACCTTC	CASSLSTGNYGYTF
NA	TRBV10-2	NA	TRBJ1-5	TGCGCCGCCTCCCGGGCGGACACAGATCAGCCCCAGCATTTT	CAASRADTDQPQHF
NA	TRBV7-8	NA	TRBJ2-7	TGTGCCAGCAGCTTGGGGTCCTACGAGCAGTACTTC	CASSLGSYEQYF
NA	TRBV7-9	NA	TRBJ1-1	NA	CASSLVLRAEAFF
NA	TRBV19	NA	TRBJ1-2	TGTGCCAGTAGTATAGGGATCGGGCAGGATTATGGCTACACCTTC	CASSIGIGQDYGYTF
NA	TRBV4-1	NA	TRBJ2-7	TGCGCCAGCAGCCCGGGGACATCCTTCGAGCAGTACTTC	CASSPGTSFEQYF
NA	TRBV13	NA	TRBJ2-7	TGTGCCAGCAGCAATCCCGGACGTACCTACGAGCAGTACTTC	CASSNPGRTYEQYF
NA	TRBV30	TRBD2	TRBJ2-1	TGTGCCTGGTTGCTAGCGGGAGCGTCCTACAATGAGCAGTTCTTC	CAWLLAGASYNEQFF
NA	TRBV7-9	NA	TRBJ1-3	TGTGCCAGCAGCTTACTCTCTGGAAACACCATATATTTT	CASSLLSGNTIYF
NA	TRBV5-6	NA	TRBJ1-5	TGTGCCAGCAGCTTGGGAAGGGGGTTAAAGCCCCAGCATTTT	CASSLGRGLKPQHF
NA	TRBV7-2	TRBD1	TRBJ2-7	TGTGCCAGCAGCTTGTACAGGGGTCTCTACGAGCAGTACTTC	CASSLYRGLYEQYF